One and the same sample provided the 4 T cell receptor beta chains below, sequenced in a study of blood T cell repertoires in COVID-19. Generated by immunoSEQ multiplex PCR, the TCRdb table keeps only in-frame clones and is missing some. The data hold hundreds of thousands of clones, with about 85% observed a single time. Material for sequencing was peripheral blood. The receptors here all came from a human donor in a cohort sampled during active COVID-19.

Only one count was recorded for this clone. In nucleotides, the CDR3 is TGTGCCAGCAGTTTAAACAGGGGGCAGGCTTTCTTT. Amino acids: CASSLNRGQAFF. This chain uses TRBV28 with TRBJ1-1; 9 bases are a match to TRBD1. CDR1 and CDR2 from the germline V gene are MDHEN and SYDVKM. J gave up 11 bases and V 2 bases, and 3 bases lay outside the gene matches. The CDR3 runs to 12 residues.

The chain employs TRBV10-3 and TRBJ2-1, with D possibly TRBD2 on 6 matching bases. CDR3 length: 16 amino acids. The germline V gene encodes CDR1 ENHRY and CDR2 SYGVKD. The V and J ends lost 6 bases and 0 bases respectively, with 15 bases between them. Here the CDR3 DNA reads TGTGCCATCAGGGGGCTAGCGAGGAGCTCCTACAATGAGCAGTTCTTC. Encoded protein: CAIRGLARSSYNEQFF.

This chain joins TRBV7-9 and TRBJ1-1; unclear D gene. This CDR3 has 12 residues. The V and J ends lost 5 bases and 8 bases respectively, with 12 bases between them. Germline CDR1 SEHNR, CDR2 FQNEAQ (reference sequence). In DNA form, the CDR3 reads TGTGCCAGCAGCCCCCCAGCGGGCGAAGCTTTCTTT. Protein sequence: CASSPPAGEAFF.

This clone was observed once. The V call is TRBV4-3, the J call TRBJ2-1; 9 bases are a match to TRBD2. Germline V gives CDR1 LGHNA, CDR2 YSLEER. Trimming removed 1 base from V and 14 bases from J; junction bases left unmatched: 6. The CDR3 totals 13 residues. Here the CDR3 DNA reads TGCGCCAGCAGCCAAGTAGCGGGAGCAAGAAAGTTCTTC. The encoded protein is CASSQVAGARKFF.